The clone carrying this T cell receptor beta chain has only one observation. CDR1 and CDR2 (germline): LGHNA, YSLEER. The CDR3 runs 17 residues. V was clipped by 4 bases and J by 3 bases; unmatched bases: 5. As processed by the authors: The authors estimated nucleated cell counts from reference gene primer amplification. Measured with immunoSEQ multiplex PCR; TCRdb has only the in-frame clones, and not every one. The V and J calls and the clone size are those of that table, but D and trimming were determined from the DNA. This sample has 270,000 or so clones, with approximately 83% found just once. The data were obtained in a study of blood T cell repertoires in COVID-19. Across the whole study: The origin of the acute and convalescent COVID-19 samples was the United States, Italy and Spain. T cells, B-cell-depleted T cells, or PBMCs provided the cDNA or gDNA that served as material.

The receptor was derived from a woman aged 45-65 years who had recovered from COVID-19. This rearrangement joins TRBV4-3 to TRBJ2-2; the match to TRBD2 covers 13 bases. Sequenced: peripheral blood. CDR3 nucleotides: TGCGCCAGCAGCCGAGGACTAGCGGGGGAGTACACCGGGGAGCTGTTTTTT. Translating gives CASSRGLAGEYTGELFF.